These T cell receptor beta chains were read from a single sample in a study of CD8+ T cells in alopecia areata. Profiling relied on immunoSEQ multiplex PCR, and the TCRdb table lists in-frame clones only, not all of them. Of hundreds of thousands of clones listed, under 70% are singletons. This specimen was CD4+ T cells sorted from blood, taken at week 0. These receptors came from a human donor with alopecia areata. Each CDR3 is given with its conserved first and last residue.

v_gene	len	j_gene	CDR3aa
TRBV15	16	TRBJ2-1	CATSPRDRGFHNEQFF
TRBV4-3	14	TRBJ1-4	CASSPGTGGGKLFF
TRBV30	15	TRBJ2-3	CARGRDGASTDTQYF
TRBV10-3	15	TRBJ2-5	CAISGQGGVGETQYF
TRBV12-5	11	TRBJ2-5	CASGSTETQYF
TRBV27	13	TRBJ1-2	CASPTGGENGYTF
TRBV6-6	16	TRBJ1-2	CASSRGSSNARDGYTF
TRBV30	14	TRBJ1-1	CAWSVQQGRTEAFF
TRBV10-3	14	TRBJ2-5	CAIGEGGRLETQYF
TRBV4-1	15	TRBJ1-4	CASSQLAGSDEKLFF
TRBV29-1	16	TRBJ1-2	CSVTRTARSWEYGYTF
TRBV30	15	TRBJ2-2	CAWSALGRNTGELFF
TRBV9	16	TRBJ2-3	CASSVPSGRLTDTQYF
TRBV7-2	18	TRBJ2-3	CASSPQVGAGGPTDTQYF
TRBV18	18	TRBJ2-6	CASSRGQGTSSGANVLTF
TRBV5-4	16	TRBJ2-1	CASSLGLGSPNNEQFF
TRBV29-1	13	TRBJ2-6	CSVNQAGANVLTF
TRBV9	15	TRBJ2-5	CASTRGLAEKETQYF
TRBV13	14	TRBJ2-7	CASSLVRGAYEQYF
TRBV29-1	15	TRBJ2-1	CSVRTSGGLYNEQFF
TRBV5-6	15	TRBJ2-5	CASSLPRVYQETQYF
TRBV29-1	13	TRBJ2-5	CSVGSQGSETQYF
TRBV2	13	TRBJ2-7	CASSEGRAYEQYF
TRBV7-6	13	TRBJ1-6	CASRPTGLSPLHF
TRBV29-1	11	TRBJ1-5	CSVGGDQPQHF
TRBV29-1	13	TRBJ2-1	CSVVAGWDNEQFF
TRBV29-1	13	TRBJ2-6	CSVMLAGANVLTF
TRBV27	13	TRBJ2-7	CASQKGTAYEQYF
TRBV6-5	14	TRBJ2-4	CASSSIGRKNIQYF
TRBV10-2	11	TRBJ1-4	CASGTGEKLFF
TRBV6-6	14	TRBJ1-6	CASSATGGRSPLHF
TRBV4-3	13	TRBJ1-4	CASSQVADEKLFF
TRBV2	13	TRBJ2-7	CASSGRLSYEQYF
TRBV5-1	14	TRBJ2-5	CASSPDRARETQYF
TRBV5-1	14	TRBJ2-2	CASSRTGGTGELFF
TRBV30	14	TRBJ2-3	CAWTLGRSTDTQYF
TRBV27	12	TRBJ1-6	CASSFGSSPLHF
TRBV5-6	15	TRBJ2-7	CASSLYGTEVAEQYF
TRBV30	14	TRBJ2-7	CAWSSQNTSYEQYF
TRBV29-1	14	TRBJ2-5	CSVGRQGSTETQYF
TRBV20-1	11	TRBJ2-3	CSVRSPDTQYF
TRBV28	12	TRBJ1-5	CASSLRGQPQHF
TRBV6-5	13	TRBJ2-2	CASRQGNTGELFF
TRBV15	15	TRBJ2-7	CATSRDRGSSYEQYF
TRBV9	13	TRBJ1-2	CASSFRTGSGYTF
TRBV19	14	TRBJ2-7	CASSIRGQNYEQYF
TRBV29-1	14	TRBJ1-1	CSVESGRLNTEAFF
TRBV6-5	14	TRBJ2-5	CASTSPLLQETQYF
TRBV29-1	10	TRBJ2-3	CSVGTDTQYF
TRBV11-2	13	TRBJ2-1	CASSLNLLRGQFF
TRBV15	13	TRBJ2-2	CATSRDLTGELFF
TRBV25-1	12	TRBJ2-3	CASSRGTDTQYF